This record looks at one T cell receptor (beta chain) sequence and its context. What it binds is not known. The sample belongs to a study of cytomegalovirus exposure and HLA in healthy donors. Study-level results: Because they were indistinguishable, some V segments, including TRBV6-2 and TRBV6-3, were excluded. In terms of immune exposure information, only CMV serostatus was available. One later analysis reportedly identified an Asian-associated ancestry cluster that showed fewer N-insertions than the approximately 700-donor mean.

The PCR was carried out with 60 Vbeta primers and 13 Jbeta primers. Some clones are missing from TCRdb's copy, which holds only in-frame ones; the method was immunoSEQ multiplex PCR. This table has fewer than 200,000 clones, less than 85% appearing once. This CDR3 contains 14 residues. The germline CDR1 and CDR2 sequences are ENHRY and SYGVKD. V lost 2 bases and J lost 6, with 10 bases in between. Source material: PBMCs. The sequence came from a boy aged 5-17 years in good health and CMV-seronegative. The chain employs TRBV10-3 and TRBJ2-2, with TRBD2 as a possible D gene (6 bases). The CDR3: CAISEREFSGELFF. For the CDR3, the DNA is TGTGCCATCAGTGAGCGGGAGTTCTCCGGGGAGCTGTTTTTT.